The 5 T cell receptor beta chains presented below share a single source sample, sequenced in a study of chemoradiotherapy in HPV16-positive cancers. The assay was immunoSEQ multiplex PCR, and TCRdb's table has in-frame clones only and misses some. The table shows 9,500 to 15,000 clones, with more than 70% occurring only once. The sample was acquired from a patient who underwent chemoradiotherapy. The receptors shown here come from a human donor with HPV-associated anogenital cancer.

This chain connects TRBV19 to TRBJ1-2, with 7 bases identical to TRBD1. Germline loops: CDR1 LNHDA, CDR2 SQIVND (reference sequence). Unmatched junction bases numbered 12, after V lost 4 bases and J lost 7 bases. This CDR3 is built from 15 residues. CDR3 in DNA: TGTGCCAGTAGTACGACAGGGTATGGATCGGGTGGCTACACCTTC. It encodes CASSTTGYGSGGYTF.

The chain has TRBV18 and TRBJ2-4; D tentatively reads TRBD1 or TRBD2 (5 bases each). V dropped 3 bases and J dropped 0 bases, with 15 bases sitting between them. The CDR3 totals 17 residues. The germline CDR1 and CDR2 sequences are KGHSH and LQKENI. CDR3: CASSPLEGTGAKNIQYF. CDR3 DNA: TGTGCCAGCTCACCTTTAGAAGGGACGGGAGCCAAAAACATTCAGTACTTC.

V is TRBV5-5 and J is TRBJ2-5; 15 nucleotides match TRBD2. The germline gives CDR1 SGHKS, CDR2 YYEKEE (reference sequence). The CDR3 contains 16 residues. V shed 3 bases and J 4 bases; nucleotides not matched to a gene: 4. This chain's CDR3 is CASSSGLAGGAETQYF. The CDR3 bases are TGTGCCAGCAGCTCAGGACTAGCGGGGGGGGCAGAGACCCAGTACTTC.

V gene TRBV18 combines with J gene TRBJ2-3, with D hard to call. V was shortened by 3 bases and J by 5 bases, with 6 bases between the two germline ends. CDR1 KGHSH and CDR2 LQKENI come from the germline V gene. The CDR3 contains 12 residues. The CDR3 DNA is TGTGCCAGCTCACCGGAGAGAGATACGCAGTATTTT. Its protein is CASSPERDTQYF.

The CDR3 reads CASSYDRVGNTIYF. CDR3 nucleotides: TGTGCCAGCAGTTACGACAGGGTCGGAAACACCATATATTTT. The J gene is TRBJ1-3, the V gene TRBV6-5, with 7 positions matching TRBD1. CDR1 and CDR2 from the germline V gene are MNHEY and SVGAGI. CDR3 size: 14 residues. After removal of 2 bases from V and 4 bases from J, the junction contained 2 bases not matched to a gene.